What follows are 13 T cell receptor beta chains derived from one specimen sequenced in a study of cytomegalovirus exposure and HLA in healthy donors. PCR primers comprised 60 Vbeta and 13 Jbeta primers. Profiling relied on immunoSEQ multiplex PCR, and the TCRdb table lists in-frame clones only, not all of them. The top ten clones hold roughly 4.9% of a sample with about 76,000 clones, just over 70% of them seen once. Input material: PBMCs. The receptors come from a man aged 60 to 69 in good health and CMV-seropositive.

Worth noting for this clone: The sample has other DNA sequences that encode this CDR3 too. The rearrangement links TRBV28 to TRBJ2-7; 8 bases are shared with TRBD1. This CDR3 is 15 amino acids long. Germline V gene sequence: CDR1 MDHEN, CDR2 SYDVKM. Unmatched junction bases numbered 4, after V lost 2 bases and J lost 1 base. The CDR3 bases are TGTGCCAGCAGTTTAGGGACAGGTCCGTCCTACGAGCAGTACTTC. It yields the protein CASSLGTGPSYEQYF.

The chain joins TRBV4-3 to TRBJ1-4; D unclear. V lost 0 bases and J 4 bases, leaving 12 bases between the germline ends. The CDR3 sequence is 16 residues long. The V gene's germline CDR1 is LGHNA and CDR2 YSLEER. The DNA for the CDR3 is TGCGCCAGCAGCCAAGAGGCCTCGGGGATTAATGAAAAACTGTTTTTT. Its protein is CASSQEASGINEKLFF.

The chain carries TRBV27 and TRBJ1-2, with TRBD1 matching over 7 bases. This CDR3 has 14 residues. The germline CDR1 and CDR2 sequences are MNHEY and SMNVEV (reference sequence). V lost 10 bases to trimming and J lost 1 base; unmatched junction nucleotides: 9. CDR3 residues: CATRRTGSNYGYTF. The CDR3 nucleotides read TGTGCCACCCGACGGACAGGCAGTAACTATGGCTACACCTTC.

The chain joins TRBV11-2 to TRBJ1-1, with D possibly TRBD1 on 5 matching bases. The CDR3 is made up of 14 amino acids. V gave up 0 bases and J gave up 5 bases, with 10 bases separating them. Germline V gene lookup returns CDR1 SGHAT and CDR2 FQNNGV. The CDR3 coding sequence is TGTGCCAGCAGCTTAGATTATGGGGGGACTGAAGCTTTCTTT. This translates into CASSLDYGGTEAFF. Together with reference TRBV11-2 and TRBJ1-1, the CDR3 gives the full variable domain: EAGVAQSPRYKIIEKRQSVAFWCNPISGHATLYWYQQILGQGPKLLIQFQNNGVVDDSQLPKDRFSAERLKGVDSTLKIQPAKLEDSAVYLCASSLDYGGTEAFFGQGTRLTVV.

This clone turned up a few times. This chain connects TRBV10-3 to TRBJ1-2, with D maybe TRBD1 (5 bases). The CDR3 has 14 amino acids. V lost 0 bases and J lost 10, with 15 bases in between. CDR1 ENHRY and CDR2 SYGVKD come from the germline V gene. The CDR3, as DNA: TGTGCCATCAGTGAGTCGCGCGGGGCCGCCCTCTACACCTTC. This encodes CAISESRGAALYTF.

This chain connects TRBV30 to TRBJ1-5, with D perhaps matching TRBD1 (5 bases). Germline V lookup: CDR1 GTSNPN, CDR2 SVGIG (reference sequence). The CDR3 length is 14 residues. V was trimmed by 0 bases and J by 3 bases, leaving 9 bases between them. The CDR3: CAWSVIGHNQPQHF. Written as DNA, the CDR3 is TGTGCCTGGAGTGTAATAGGACACAATCAGCCCCAGCATTTT.

V and J are TRBV11-2 and TRBJ2-1; D unclear. The CDR3 is 13 amino acids. The V gene lost 5 bases and the J gene lost 8 bases, with 13 bases spanning the gap. Per germline, CDR1 SGHAT and CDR2 FQNNGV. The CDR3 sequence is CASSPGPLDEQFF. The CDR3 coding sequence is TGTGCCAGCAGCCCCGGTCCCTTGGATGAGCAGTTCTTC.

In DNA, the CDR3 is TGTGCCAGCATAGGGGGGGGCAGCGCAGATACGCAGTATTTT. It is translated as CASIGGGSADTQYF. This rearrangement joins TRBV11-2 to TRBJ2-3, with D possibly matching TRBD2 (7 bases). CDR3 length equals 14 residues. Per the germline V gene, CDR1 is SGHAT and CDR2 is FQNNGV. Trimming pared 7 bases from V and 4 bases from J, leaving 15 bases between.

The chain employs TRBV7-2 and TRBJ2-3, with a possible D match to TRBD1 (6 bases). V was shortened by 2 bases and J by 6 bases, with 15 bases between the two germline ends. CDR1 is SGHTA and CDR2 is FQGNSA in the germline V gene. The CDR3 length is 15 residues. The CDR3 sequence: CASSLTGQTGDTQYF. The DNA of the CDR3 is TGTGCCAGCAGCTTAACAGGGCAGACTGGGGATACGCAGTATTTT. The full variable domain, rest sourced from reference TRBV7-2 and TRBJ2-3, is GAGVSQSPSNKVTEKGKDVELRCDPISGHTALYWYRQSLGQGLEFLIYFQGNSAPDKSGLPSDRFSAERTGGSVSTLTIQRTQQEDSAVYLCASSLTGQTGDTQYFGPGTRLTVL.

This clone was observed a handful of times. The V and J genes are TRBV9 and TRBJ2-7; 8 bases map to TRBD1. The CDR3 loop spans 15 amino acids. CDR1 and CDR2 (germline): SGDLS, YYNGEE. V gave up 0 bases and J gave up 1 base; unmatched junction bases: 3. The CDR3 here is CASSVETGASYEQYF. DNA for the CDR3: TGTGCCAGCAGCGTAGAGACAGGGGCGTCCTACGAGCAGTACTTC.

J is TRBJ1-3 and V is TRBV5-4, with D hard to call. With 4 bases removed from V and 3 bases from J, the gap between germline ends came to 5 bases. This CDR3 region has 12 residues. Germline CDR1 SGHNT, CDR2 YYREEE (reference sequence). The CDR3 is CASSVSGNTIYF. CDR3 coding DNA: TGTGCCAGCAGCGTTAGTGGAAACACCATATATTTT.

The gene calls are TRBV10-3 and TRBJ2-1, with 9 positions matching TRBD2. In germline, CDR1 is ENHRY, CDR2 SYGVKD. CDR3 size: 17 residues. V was pared by 8 bases and J by 0 bases, with 11 bases of the junction left unmatched. CDR3 DNA: TGTGCCATCGCGGGTAGCGGGAGCCAGAGCTCCTACAATGAGCAGTTCTTC. Encoded protein: CAIAGSGSQSSYNEQFF.

The chain has TRBV10-3 and TRBJ1-4; 8 bases are shared with TRBD1. With 10 bases clipped from V and 1 base from J, the junction kept 8 bases outside the gene matches. The CDR3 sequence is 15 residues long. Germline V gene sequence: CDR1 ENHRY, CDR2 SYGVKD. This CDR3 is CATTDRGGTNEKLFF. CDR3 sequence (DNA): TGTGCCACAACAGACAGGGGTGGAACTAATGAAAAACTGTTTTTT.